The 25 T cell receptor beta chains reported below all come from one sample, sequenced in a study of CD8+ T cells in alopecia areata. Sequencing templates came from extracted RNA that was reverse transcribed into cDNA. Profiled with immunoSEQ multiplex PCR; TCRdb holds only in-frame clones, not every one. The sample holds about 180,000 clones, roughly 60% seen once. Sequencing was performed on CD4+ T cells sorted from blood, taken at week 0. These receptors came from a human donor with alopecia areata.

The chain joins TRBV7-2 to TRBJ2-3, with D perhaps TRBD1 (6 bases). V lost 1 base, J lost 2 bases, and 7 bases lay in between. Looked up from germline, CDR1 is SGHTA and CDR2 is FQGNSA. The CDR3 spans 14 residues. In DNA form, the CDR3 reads TGTGCCAGCAGCTTAGGACAGGCCACAGATACGCAGTATTTT. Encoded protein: CASSLGQATDTQYF.

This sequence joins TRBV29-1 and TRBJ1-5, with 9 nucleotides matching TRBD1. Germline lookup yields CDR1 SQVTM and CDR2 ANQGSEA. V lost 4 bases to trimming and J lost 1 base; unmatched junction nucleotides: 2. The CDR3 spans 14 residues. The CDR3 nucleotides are TGCAGCGTTGGAGGACAGGGGAGCAATCAGCCCCAGCATTTT. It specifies CSVGGQGSNQPQHF.

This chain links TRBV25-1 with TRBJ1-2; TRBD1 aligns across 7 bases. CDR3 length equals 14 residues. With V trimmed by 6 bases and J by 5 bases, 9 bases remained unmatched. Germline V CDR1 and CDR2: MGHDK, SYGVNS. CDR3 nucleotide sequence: TGTGCCAGCAGGGGTACCGGGACAGCTTATGGCTACACCTTC. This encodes CASRGTGTAYGYTF.

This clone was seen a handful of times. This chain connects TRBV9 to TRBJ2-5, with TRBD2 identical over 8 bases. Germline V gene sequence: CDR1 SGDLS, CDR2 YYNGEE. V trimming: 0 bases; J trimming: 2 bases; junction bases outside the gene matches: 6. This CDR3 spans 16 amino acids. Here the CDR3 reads CASSVAAGGRQETQYF. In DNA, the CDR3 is TGTGCCAGCAGCGTAGCGGCGGGGGGTCGGCAAGAGACCCAGTACTTC.

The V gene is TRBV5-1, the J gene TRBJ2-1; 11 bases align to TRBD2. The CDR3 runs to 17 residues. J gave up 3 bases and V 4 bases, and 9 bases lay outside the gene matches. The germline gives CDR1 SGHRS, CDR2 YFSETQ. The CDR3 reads CASSTSLTSGDYNEQFF. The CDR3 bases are TGCGCCAGCAGCACTAGCCTGACTAGCGGGGACTACAATGAGCAGTTCTTC. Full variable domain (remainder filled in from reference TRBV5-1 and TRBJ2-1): KAGVTQTPRYLIKTRGQQVTLSCSPISGHRSVSWYQQTPGQGLQFLFEYFSETQRNKGNFPGRFSGRQFSNSRSEMNVSTLELGDSALYLCASSTSLTSGDYNEQFFGPGTRLTVL.

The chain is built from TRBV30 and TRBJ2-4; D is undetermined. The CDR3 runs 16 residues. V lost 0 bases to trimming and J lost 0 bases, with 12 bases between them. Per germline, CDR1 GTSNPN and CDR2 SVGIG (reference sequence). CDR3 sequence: CAWSVHGLGAKNIQYF. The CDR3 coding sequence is TGTGCCTGGAGTGTACATGGCCTGGGAGCCAAAAACATTCAGTACTTC.

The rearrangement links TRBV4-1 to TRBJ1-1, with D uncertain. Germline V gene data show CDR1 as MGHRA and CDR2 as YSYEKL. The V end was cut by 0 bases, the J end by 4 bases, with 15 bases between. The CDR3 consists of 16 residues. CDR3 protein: CASSQESQFLGTEAFF. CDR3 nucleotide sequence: TGCGCCAGCAGCCAAGAAAGTCAGTTCTTGGGCACTGAAGCTTTCTTT.

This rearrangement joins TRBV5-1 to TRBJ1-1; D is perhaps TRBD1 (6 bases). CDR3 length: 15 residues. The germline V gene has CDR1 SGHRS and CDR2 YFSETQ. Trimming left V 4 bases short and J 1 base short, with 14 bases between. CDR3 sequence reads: CASSPAGAWNTEAFF. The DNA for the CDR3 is TGCGCCAGCAGCCCGGCGGGGGCCTGGAACACTGAAGCTTTCTTT.

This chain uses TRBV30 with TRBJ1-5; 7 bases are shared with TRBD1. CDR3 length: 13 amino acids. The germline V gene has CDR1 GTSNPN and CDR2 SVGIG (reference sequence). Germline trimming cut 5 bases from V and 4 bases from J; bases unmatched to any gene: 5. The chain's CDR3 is CAWDAGGNQPQHF. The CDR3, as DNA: TGTGCCTGGGATGCAGGGGGTAATCAGCCCCAGCATTTT.

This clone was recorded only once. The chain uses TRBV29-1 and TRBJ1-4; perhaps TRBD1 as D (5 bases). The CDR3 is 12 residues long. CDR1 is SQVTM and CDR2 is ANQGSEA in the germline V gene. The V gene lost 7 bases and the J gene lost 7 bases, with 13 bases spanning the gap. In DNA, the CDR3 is TGCAGCGCTCAGGGAGATGGTGAAAAACTGTTTTTT. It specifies CSAQGDGEKLFF. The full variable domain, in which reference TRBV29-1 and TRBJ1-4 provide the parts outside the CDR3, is SAVISQKPSRDICQRGTSLTIQCQVDSQVTMMFWYRQQPGQSLTLIATANQGSEATYESGFVIDKFPISRPNLTFSTLTVSNMSPEDSSIYLCSAQGDGEKLFFGSGTQLSVL.

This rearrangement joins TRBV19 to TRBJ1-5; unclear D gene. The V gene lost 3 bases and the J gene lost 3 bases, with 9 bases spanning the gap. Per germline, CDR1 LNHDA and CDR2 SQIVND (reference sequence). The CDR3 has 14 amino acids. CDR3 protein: CASSIGRFNQPQHF. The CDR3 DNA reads TGTGCCAGTAGTATCGGCCGGTTCAATCAGCCCCAGCATTTT.

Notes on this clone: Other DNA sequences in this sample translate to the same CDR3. The CDR3 DNA follows: TGTGCCTGGAGTGTCGGAGGGAATCAGCCCCAGCATTTT. Protein product: CAWSVGGNQPQHF. This sequence joins TRBV30 and TRBJ1-5, with D uncertain. CDR1 is GTSNPN and CDR2 is SVGIG in the germline V gene (reference sequence). There are 13 residues in the CDR3. V lost 0 bases, J lost 4 bases, and 7 bases lay in between.

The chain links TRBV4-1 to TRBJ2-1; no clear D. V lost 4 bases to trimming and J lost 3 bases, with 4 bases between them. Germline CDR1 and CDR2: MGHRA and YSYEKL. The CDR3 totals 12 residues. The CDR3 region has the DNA TGCGCCAGCAGCCGGGACTACAATGAGCAGTTCTTC. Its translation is CASSRDYNEQFF.

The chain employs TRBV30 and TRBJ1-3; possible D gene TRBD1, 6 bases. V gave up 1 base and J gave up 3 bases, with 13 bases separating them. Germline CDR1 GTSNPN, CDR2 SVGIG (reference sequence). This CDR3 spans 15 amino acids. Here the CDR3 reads CAWSAEGGFGNTIYF. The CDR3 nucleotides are TGTGCCTGGAGTGCCGAAGGGGGGTTTGGAAACACCATATATTTT.

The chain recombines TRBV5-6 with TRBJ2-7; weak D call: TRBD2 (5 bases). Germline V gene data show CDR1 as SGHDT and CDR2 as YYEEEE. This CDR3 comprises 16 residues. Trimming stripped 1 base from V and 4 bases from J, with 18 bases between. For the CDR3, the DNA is TGTGCCAGCAGCTTGTACCGGGGAGTGAGCTTATACGAGCAGTACTTC. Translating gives CASSLYRGVSLYEQYF.

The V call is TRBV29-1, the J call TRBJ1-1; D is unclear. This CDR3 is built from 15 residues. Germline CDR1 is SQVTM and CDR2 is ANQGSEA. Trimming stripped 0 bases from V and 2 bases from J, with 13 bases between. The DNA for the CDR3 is TGCAGCGTTGAAGATCGGAACAGCAGAAACACTGAAGCTTTCTTT. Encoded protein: CSVEDRNSRNTEAFF.

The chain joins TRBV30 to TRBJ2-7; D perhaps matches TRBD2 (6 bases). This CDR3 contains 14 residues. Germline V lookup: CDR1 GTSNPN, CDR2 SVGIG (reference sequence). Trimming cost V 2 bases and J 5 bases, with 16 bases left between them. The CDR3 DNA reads TGTGCCTGGAGTCCCTCGGCCGCGGGGAACGAGCAGTACTTC. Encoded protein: CAWSPSAAGNEQYF.

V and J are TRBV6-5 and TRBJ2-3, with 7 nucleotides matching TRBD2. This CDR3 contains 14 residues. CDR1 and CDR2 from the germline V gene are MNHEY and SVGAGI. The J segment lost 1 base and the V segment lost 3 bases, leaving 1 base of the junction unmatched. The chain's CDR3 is CASSYLAGTDTQYF. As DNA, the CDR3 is TGTGCCAGCAGTTATCTAGCGGGCACAGATACGCAGTATTTT.

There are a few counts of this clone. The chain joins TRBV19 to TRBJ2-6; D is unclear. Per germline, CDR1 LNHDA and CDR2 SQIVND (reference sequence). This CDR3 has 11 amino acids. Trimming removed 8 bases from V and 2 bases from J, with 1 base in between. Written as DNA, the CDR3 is TGTGCCAGTGCTGGGGCCAACGTCCTGACTTTC. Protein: CASAGANVLTF.

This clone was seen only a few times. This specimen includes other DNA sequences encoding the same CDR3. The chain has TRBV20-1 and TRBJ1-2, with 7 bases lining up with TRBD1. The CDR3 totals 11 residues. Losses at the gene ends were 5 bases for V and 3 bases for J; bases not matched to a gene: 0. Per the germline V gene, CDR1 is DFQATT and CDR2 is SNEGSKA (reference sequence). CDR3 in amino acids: CSAGTDYGYTF. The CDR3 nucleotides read TGCAGTGCTGGGACAGACTATGGCTACACCTTC.

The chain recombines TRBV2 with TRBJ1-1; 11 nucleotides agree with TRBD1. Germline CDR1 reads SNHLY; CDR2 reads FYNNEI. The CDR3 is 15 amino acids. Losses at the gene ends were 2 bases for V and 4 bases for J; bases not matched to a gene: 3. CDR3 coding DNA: TGTGCCAGCAGTGAAAGGGGGACAGGGGGCACTGAAGCTTTCTTT. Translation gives CASSERGTGGTEAFF.

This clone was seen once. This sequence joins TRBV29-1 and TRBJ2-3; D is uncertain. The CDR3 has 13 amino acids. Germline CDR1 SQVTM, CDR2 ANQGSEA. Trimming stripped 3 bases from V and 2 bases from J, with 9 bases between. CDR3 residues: CSVDGAHTDTQYF. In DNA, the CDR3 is TGCAGCGTTGACGGAGCGCACACAGATACGCAGTATTTT.

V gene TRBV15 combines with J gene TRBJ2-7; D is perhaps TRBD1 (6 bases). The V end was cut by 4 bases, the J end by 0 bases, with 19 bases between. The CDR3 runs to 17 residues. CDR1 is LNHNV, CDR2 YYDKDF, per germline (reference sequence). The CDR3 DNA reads TGTGCCACCAGCATCGAAAAGACAGGAGTGGTCTCCTACGAGCAGTACTTC. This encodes CATSIEKTGVVSYEQYF.

The DNA for the CDR3 is TGTGCCAGCAGCTTAGATGGAAGCACAGATACGCAGTATTTT. Encoded protein: CASSLDGSTDTQYF. This sequence joins TRBV7-7 and TRBJ2-3, with no clear D. Germline V lookup: CDR1 SSHAT, CDR2 FNYEAQ (reference sequence). This CDR3 contains 14 residues. V shed 1 base and J shed 0 bases, with 5 bases lying between them.

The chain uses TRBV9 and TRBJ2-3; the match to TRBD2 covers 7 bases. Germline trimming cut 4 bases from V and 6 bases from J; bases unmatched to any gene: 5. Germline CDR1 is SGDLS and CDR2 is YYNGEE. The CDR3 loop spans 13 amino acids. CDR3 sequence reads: CASSSYSGDTQYF. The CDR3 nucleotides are TGTGCCAGCAGCTCATATAGCGGGGATACGCAGTATTTT.